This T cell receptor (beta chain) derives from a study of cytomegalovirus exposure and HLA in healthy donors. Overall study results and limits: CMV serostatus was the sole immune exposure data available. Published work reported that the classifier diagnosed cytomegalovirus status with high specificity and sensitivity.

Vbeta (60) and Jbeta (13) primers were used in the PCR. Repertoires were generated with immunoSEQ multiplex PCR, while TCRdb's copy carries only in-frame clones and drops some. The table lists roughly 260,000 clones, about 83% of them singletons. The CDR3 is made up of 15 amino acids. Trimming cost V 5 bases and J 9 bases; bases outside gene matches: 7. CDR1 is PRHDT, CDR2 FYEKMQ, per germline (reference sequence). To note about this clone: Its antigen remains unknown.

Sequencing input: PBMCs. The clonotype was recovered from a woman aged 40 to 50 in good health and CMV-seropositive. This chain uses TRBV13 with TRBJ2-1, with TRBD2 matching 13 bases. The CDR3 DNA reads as TGTGCCAGCAGCCGCACTAGCGGGAGGGCTGGTGAGCAGTTCTTC. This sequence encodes CASSRTSGRAGEQFF.